The sequence of this T cell receptor (beta chain) was determined in a study of OX40 agonist ivuxolimab in advanced cancers. CDR3 size: 17 residues. The germline V gene has CDR1 MGHRA and CDR2 YSYEKL. V dropped 4 bases and J dropped 8; count of bases not matched to a gene: 13. TCRdb's table, derived via immunoSEQ multiplex PCR, lists solely in-frame clones and lacks some. Here the sample spans about 98,000 clones, 70% to 90% being singletons. This clone was recorded only once. This chain uses TRBV4-1 with TRBJ2-2, with 10 bases that match TRBD2. Material: CD4+ or CD8+ T cells sorted from blood, obtained in a trial of the OX40 agonist ivuxolimab. The TCR originated in an adult with an advanced solid tumor such as melanoma, head and neck, liver or kidney cancer. CDR3 sequence reads: CASSRSGSGRAQGELFF. The CDR3 DNA sequence: TGCGCCAGCAGCCGTTCCGGGAGCGGGAGGGCCCAGGGGGAGCTGTTTTTT.